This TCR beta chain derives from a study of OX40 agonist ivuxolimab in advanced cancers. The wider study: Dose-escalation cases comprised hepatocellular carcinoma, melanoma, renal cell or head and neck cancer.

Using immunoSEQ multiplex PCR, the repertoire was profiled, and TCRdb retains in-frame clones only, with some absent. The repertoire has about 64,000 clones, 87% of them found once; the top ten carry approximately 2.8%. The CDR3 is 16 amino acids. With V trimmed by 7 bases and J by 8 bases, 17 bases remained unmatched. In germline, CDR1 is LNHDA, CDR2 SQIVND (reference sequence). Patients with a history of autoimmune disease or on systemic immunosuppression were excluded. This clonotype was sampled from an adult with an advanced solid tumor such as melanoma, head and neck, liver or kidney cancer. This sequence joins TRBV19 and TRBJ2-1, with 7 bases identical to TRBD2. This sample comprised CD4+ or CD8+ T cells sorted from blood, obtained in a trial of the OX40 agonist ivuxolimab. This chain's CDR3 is CASTSTRAGERDEQFF. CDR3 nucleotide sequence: TGTGCCAGTACCTCAACCCGGGCGGGAGAAAGGGATGAGCAGTTCTTC. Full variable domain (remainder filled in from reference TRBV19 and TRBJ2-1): DGGITQSPKYLFRKEGQNVTLSCEQNLNHDAMYWYRQDPGQGLRLIYYSQIVNDFQKGDIAEGYSVSREKKESFPLTVTSAQKNPTAFYLCASTSTRAGERDEQFFGPGTRLTVL.